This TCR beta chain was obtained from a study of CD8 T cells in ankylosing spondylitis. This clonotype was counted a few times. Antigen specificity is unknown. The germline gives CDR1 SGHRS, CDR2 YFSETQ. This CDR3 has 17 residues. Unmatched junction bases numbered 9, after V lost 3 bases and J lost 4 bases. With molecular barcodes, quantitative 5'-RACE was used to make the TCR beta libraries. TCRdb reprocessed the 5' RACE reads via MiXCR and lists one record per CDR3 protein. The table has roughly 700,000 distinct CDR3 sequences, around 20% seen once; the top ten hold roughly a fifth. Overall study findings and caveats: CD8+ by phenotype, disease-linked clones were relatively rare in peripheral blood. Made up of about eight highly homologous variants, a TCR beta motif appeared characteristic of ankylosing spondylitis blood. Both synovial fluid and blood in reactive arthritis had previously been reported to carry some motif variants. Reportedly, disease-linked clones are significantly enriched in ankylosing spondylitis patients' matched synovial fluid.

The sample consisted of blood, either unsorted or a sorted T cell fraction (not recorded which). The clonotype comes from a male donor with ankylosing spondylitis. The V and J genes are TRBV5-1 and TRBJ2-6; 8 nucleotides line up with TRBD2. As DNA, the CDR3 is TGCGCCAGCAGCTCGGGACTAGGTTATGTGGGGGCCAACGTCCTGACTTTC. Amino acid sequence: CASSSGLGYVGANVLTF.